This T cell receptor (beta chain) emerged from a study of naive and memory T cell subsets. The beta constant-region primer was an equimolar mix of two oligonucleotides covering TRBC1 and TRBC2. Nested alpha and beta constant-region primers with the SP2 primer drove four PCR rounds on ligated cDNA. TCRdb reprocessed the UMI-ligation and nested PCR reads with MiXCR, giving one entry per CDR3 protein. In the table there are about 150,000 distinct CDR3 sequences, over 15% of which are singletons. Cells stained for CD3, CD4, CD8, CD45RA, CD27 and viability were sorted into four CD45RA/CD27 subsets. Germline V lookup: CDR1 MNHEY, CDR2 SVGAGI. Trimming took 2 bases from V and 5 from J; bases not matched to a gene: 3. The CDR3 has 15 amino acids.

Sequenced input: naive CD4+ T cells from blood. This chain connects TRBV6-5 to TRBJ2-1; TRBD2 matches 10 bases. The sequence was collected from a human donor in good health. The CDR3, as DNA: TGTGCCAGCAGTTACGGGACTAGCGCACACAATGAGCAGTTCTTC. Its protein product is CASSYGTSAHNEQFF.